One sample yielded the 2 T cell receptor beta chains listed below, sequenced in a study of cytomegalovirus exposure and HLA in healthy donors. PCR primers comprised 60 Vbeta and 13 Jbeta primers. Only in-frame clones appear in the TCRdb table, and some are missing; sequencing was by immunoSEQ multiplex PCR. Among some 95,000 clones listed, approximately 72% were seen once. Sequencing input: PBMCs. These receptors all stem from a woman aged 40 to 50 in good health and CMV-seropositive.

V is TRBV10-3 and J is TRBJ2-3; TRBD2 matches 8 bases. The CDR3 is made up of 17 amino acids. The V gene end was trimmed by 8 bases and the J gene end by 0 bases; junction bases not matched to a gene: 13. Germline V gene data show CDR1 as ENHRY and CDR2 as SYGVKD. Here the CDR3 reads CAIGGGTTSVSTDTQYF. The CDR3 bases are TGTGCCATCGGTGGGGGGACGACTAGCGTGAGCACAGATACGCAGTATTTT.

This clone was picked up a small number of times. This chain joins TRBV5-6 and TRBJ2-5; 11 bases match TRBD2. Germline V gene sequence: CDR1 SGHDT, CDR2 YYEEEE. The CDR3 contains 15 residues. V lost 1 base and J lost 2; bases outside the gene matches: 1. CDR3 residues: CASSLTSGRQETQYF. The CDR3 DNA follows: TGTGCCAGCAGCTTGACTAGCGGGAGACAAGAGACCCAGTACTTC. The whole variable domain, filled in from reference TRBV5-6 and TRBJ2-5, reads DAGVTQSPTHLIKTRGQQVTLRCSPKSGHDTVSWYQQALGQGPQFIFQYYEEEERQRGNFPDRFSGHQFPNYSSELNVNALLLGDSALYLCASSLTSGRQETQYFGPGTRLLVL.